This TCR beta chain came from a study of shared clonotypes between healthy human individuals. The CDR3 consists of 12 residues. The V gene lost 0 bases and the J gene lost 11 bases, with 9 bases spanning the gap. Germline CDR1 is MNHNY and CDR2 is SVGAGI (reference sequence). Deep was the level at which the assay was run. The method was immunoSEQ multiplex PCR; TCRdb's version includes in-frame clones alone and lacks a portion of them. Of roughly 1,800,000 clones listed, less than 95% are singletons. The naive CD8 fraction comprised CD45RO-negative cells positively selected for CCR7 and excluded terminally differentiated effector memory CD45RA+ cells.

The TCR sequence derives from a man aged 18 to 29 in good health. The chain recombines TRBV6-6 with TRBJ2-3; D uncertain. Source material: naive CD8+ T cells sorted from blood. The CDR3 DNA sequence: TGTGCCAGCAGTTACTCGGCTGCAGAGCAGTATTTT. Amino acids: CASSYSAAEQYF.